This T cell receptor (beta chain) appears in the sequencing data of a study of control samples from healthy donors and cancer patients. Per the germline V gene, CDR1 is SGHNT and CDR2 is YENEEA. The CDR3 extends over 16 amino acids. V was pared by 3 bases and J by 5 bases, with 16 bases between. The table came from immunoSEQ multiplex PCR; TCRdb's copy has only in-frame clones and leaves some out. The table shows approximately 90,000 clones, with 80% to 95% occurring only once. This clone was found once. The sequence was collected from a woman under 40 in good health. Sequenced input: blood. The gene calls are TRBV11-3 and TRBJ2-2, with D possibly TRBD2 on 6 matching bases. CDR3 nucleotides: TGTGCCAGCAGCTTGGCCCGGGACTTGAGGACCGGGGAGCTGTTTTTT. This encodes CASSLARDLRTGELFF. Full variable domain (outside the CDR3, taken from reference TRBV11-3 and TRBJ2-2): EAGVVQSPRYKIIEKKQPVAFWCNPISGHNTLYWYLQNLGQGPELLIRYENEEAVDDSQLPKDRFSAERLKGVDSTLKIQPAELGDSAVYLCASSLARDLRTGELFFGEGSRLTVL.